The next 14 T cell receptor beta chains were all read from a single sample in a study of breast tumors, draining lymph nodes, adjacent tissues. TCRdb passed the multiplex PCR reads through MiXCR, listing each CDR3 protein once. The sample includes approximately 170,000 distinct CDR3 sequences, approximately 30% seen only once; the top ten take about 3.9%. The lymph nodes were axillary draining lymph nodes from breast cancer patients. Source material: axillary lymph node tissue. These TCRs come from a female donor with breast cancer. Some clones in this sample may be carry-over from other donors' samples.

This clonotype appeared many times. V gene TRBV5-1 combines with J gene TRBJ1-5, with 7 bases identical to TRBD1. This CDR3 has 15 amino acids. Germline trimming cut 2 bases from V and 4 bases from J; bases unmatched to any gene: 6. Germline V gives CDR1 SGHRS, CDR2 YFSETQ. CDR3 sequence reads: CASSLSQGWNQPQHF. The CDR3 DNA reads as TGCGCCAGCAGCTTATCACAGGGGTGGAATCAGCCCCAGCATTTT.

V usage is TRBV6-1 and J usage is TRBJ2-1; no firm D call. V gave up 7 bases and J gave up 2 bases, with 12 bases separating them. The CDR3 covers 14 residues. Germline loops: CDR1 MNHNS, CDR2 SASEGT. The CDR3 sequence: CASTYTITYNEQFF. The CDR3 bases are TGTGCCAGCACCTATACTATAACCTACAATGAGCAGTTCTTC.

The V call is TRBV4-2, the J call TRBJ1-1; 9 bases map to TRBD1. Germline V CDR1 and CDR2: LGHNA, YNFKEQ. The CDR3 has 15 residues. V lost 0 bases to trimming and J lost 4 bases; unmatched junction nucleotides: 3. CDR3 sequence (DNA): TGTGCCAGCAGCCAAGATGTACAGGGGGCCACTGAAGCTTTCTTT. It translates to CASSQDVQGATEAFF.

The rearrangement links TRBV6-2 or TRBV6-3 to TRBJ1-3, with 10 nucleotides matching TRBD1. This CDR3 spans 20 amino acids. Germline V gene lookup returns CDR1 MNHEY and CDR2 SVGEGT. The J segment lost 0 bases and the V segment lost 7 bases, leaving 18 bases of the junction unmatched. The CDR3 is CASKTFKGQGLQSSGNTIYF. The CDR3 DNA reads TGTGCCAGCAAGACGTTTAAGGGACAGGGGCTGCAAAGCTCTGGAAACACCATATATTTT.

This clonotype was counted at least ten times. The chain employs TRBV29-1 and TRBJ1-2, with D unresolved. CDR3 size: 11 residues. With 3 bases removed from V and 5 bases from J, the gap between germline ends came to 7 bases. The V gene's germline CDR1 is SQVTM and CDR2 ANQGSEA. The CDR3 is CSVEREYGYTF. The CDR3 coding sequence is TGCAGCGTTGAGAGGGAGTATGGCTACACCTTC.

This clonotype was seen many times. This rearrangement joins TRBV6-5 to TRBJ2-1, with 11 bases matching TRBD2. V was pared by 6 bases and J by 3 bases, with 4 bases of the junction left unmatched. The CDR3 has 15 amino acids. From germline, CDR1 is MNHEY and CDR2 SVGAGI. As DNA, the CDR3 is TGTGCCAGCAGACTAACTAGCGGGGGCTACAATGAGCAGTTCTTC. It specifies CASRLTSGGYNEQFF.

V and J are TRBV7-9 and TRBJ2-1, with a tentative D call TRBD1 (5 bases). Trimming left V 5 bases short and J 11 bases short, with 16 bases between. CDR3 length: 13 residues. Germline CDR1 SEHNR, CDR2 FQNEAQ (reference sequence). CDR3 amino acids: CASSQGMAEQQFF. The CDR3 coding sequence is TGTGCCAGCAGCCAGGGTATGGCGGAACAGCAGTTCTTC.

Comment on this clonotype: A much larger clone is a single base away; this may be a read error. The V gene is TRBV9, the J gene TRBJ1-6; 8 positions agree with TRBD1. This CDR3 has 16 amino acids. Germline V gene sequence: CDR1 SGDLS, CDR2 YYNGEE. Trimming took 3 bases from V and 2 from J; bases not matched to a gene: 4. The CDR3 region is CASSAGTGTYNSPLHF. The DNA of the CDR3 is TGTGCCAGCAGCGCTGGGACAGGCACCTATAATTCACCCCTCCACTTT.

This clonotype was observed many times. The chain employs TRBV24-1 and TRBJ2-6; no definite D call. The CDR3 spans 16 residues. Deletions cut 5 bases from V and 3 bases from J, with 13 bases between. Germline-derived CDR1 and CDR2 are KGHDR and SFDVKD. The CDR3 loop is CATSGESLGGANVLTF. The CDR3 bases are TGTGCCACCAGTGGTGAGAGTTTGGGTGGGGCCAACGTCCTGACTTTC.

This clonotype was picked up many times. The chain recombines TRBV5-8 with TRBJ2-2; the D is unclear. In germline, CDR1 is SGHTS, CDR2 YDEGEE. This CDR3 is built from 15 residues. V was pared by 2 bases and J by 3 bases, with 11 bases between. The chain's CDR3 is CASSLFPVDTGELFF. CDR3 DNA sequence: TGTGCCAGCAGCTTATTCCCGGTCGACACCGGGGAGCTGTTTTTT.

In its sample, this clonotype was seen many times. The rearrangement joins TRBV4-1 to TRBJ2-7, with 8 bases identical to TRBD1. Germline-derived CDR1 and CDR2 are MGHRA and YSYEKL. V was clipped by 2 bases and J by 2 bases; unmatched bases: 8. The CDR3 totals 16 residues. The CDR3: CASSQFSGTGTYEQYF. Here the CDR3 DNA reads TGCGCCAGCAGCCAATTTTCCGGGACAGGTACCTACGAGCAGTACTTC.

This clonotype was seen only a few times. This chain uses TRBV7-3 with TRBJ1-6, with D uncertain. Germline V gives CDR1 SGHTA, CDR2 FQGTGA. Trimming stripped 6 bases from V and 0 bases from J, with 12 bases between. This CDR3 is built from 16 residues. CDR3 nucleotide sequence: TGTGCCAGCAGTCCGGGTGGGAGCTCCTATAATTCACCCCTCCACTTT. Translating it yields CASSPGGSSYNSPLHF.

Turning to this clonotype: Just one base apart from a much larger clone, this may be a read error. The chain links TRBV6-4 to TRBJ2-3, with 10 positions matching TRBD1. CDR1 and CDR2 (germline): MRHNA, SNTAGT. This CDR3 region has 15 residues. The CDR3 loop reads CASSHSGTGVDTQYF. CDR3 bases: TGTGCCAGCAGTCACTCGGGGACAGGGGTAGATACGCAGTATTTT.

The table lists this clonotype with many counts. The chain uses TRBV18 and TRBJ2-1; no clear D gene. Germline V lookup: CDR1 KGHSH, CDR2 LQKENI. V lost 3 bases to trimming and J lost 4 bases, with 13 bases between them. This CDR3 comprises 15 residues. CDR3 in DNA: TGTGCCAGCTCACCCCTGCGTAGCTGGTACAATGAGCAGTTCTTC. Protein product: CASSPLRSWYNEQFF.